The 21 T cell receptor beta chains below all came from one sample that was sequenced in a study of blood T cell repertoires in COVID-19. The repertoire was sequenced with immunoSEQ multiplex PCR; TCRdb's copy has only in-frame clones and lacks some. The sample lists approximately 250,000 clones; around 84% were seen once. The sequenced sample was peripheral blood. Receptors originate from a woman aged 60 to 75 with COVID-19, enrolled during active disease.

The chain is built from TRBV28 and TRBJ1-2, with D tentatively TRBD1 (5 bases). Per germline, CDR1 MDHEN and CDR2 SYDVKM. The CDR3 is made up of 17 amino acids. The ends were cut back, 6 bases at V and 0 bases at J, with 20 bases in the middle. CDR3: CASRLGRGTLANYGYTF. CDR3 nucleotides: TGTGCCAGCAGGCTAGGAAGGGGAACTTTAGCTAACTATGGCTACACCTTC.

The CDR3 spells CASSWAGGPYNEQFF. In DNA, the CDR3 is TGTGCCAGCAGCTGGGCGGGAGGGCCTTACAATGAGCAGTTCTTC. The V call is TRBV7-2, the J call TRBJ2-1, with TRBD2 matching over 9 bases. The CDR3 is 15 amino acids. Germline CDR1 is SGHTA and CDR2 is FQGNSA. J was trimmed by 4 bases and V by 4 bases; bases with no gene match: 5.

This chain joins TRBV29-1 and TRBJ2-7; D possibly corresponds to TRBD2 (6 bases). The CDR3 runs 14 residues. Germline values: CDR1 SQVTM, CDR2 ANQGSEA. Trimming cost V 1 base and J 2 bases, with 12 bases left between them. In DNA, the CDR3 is TGCAGCGTTGAAGGCGGGGACCCCACCTACGAGCAGTACTTC. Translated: CSVEGGDPTYEQYF.

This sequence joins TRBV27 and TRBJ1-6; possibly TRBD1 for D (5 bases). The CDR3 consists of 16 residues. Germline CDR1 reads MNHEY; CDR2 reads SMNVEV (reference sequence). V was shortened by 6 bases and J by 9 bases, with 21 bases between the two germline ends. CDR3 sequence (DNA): TGTGCCAGCAGACCCATGTCGGGACGGGGGACTTCACCCCTCCACTTT. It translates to CASRPMSGRGTSPLHF.

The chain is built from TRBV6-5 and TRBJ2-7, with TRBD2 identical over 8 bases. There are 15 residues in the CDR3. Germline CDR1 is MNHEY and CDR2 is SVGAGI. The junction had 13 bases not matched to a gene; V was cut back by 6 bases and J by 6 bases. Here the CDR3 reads CASSPLSGSGAEQYF. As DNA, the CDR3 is TGTGCCAGCAGCCCCCTGAGCGGGAGTGGGGCCGAGCAGTACTTC.

CDR3 in DNA: TGTGCCAGCAGCGCGGGACAGGTGGCCAAAAACATTCAGTACTTC. The encoded protein is CASSAGQVAKNIQYF. The V and J genes are TRBV7-2 and TRBJ2-4; 8 bases are shared with TRBD1. Trimming took 5 bases from V and 1 from J; bases not matched to a gene: 4. The CDR3 runs 15 residues. The germline V gene encodes CDR1 SGHTA and CDR2 FQGNSA.

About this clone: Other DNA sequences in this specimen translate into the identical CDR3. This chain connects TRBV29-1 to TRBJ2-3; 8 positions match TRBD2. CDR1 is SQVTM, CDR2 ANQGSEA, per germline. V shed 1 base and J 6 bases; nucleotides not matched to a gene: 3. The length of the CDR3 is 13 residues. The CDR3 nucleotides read TGCAGCGTTGAAGGTAGCGGGACTGATACGCAGTATTTT. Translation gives CSVEGSGTDTQYF.

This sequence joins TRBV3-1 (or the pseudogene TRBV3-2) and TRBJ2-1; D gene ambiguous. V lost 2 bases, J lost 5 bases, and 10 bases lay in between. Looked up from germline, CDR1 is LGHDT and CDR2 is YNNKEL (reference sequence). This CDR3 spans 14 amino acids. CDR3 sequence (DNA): TGTGCCAGCAGCCAATTGCGGCGAAACAATGAGCAGTTCTTC. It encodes CASSQLRRNNEQFF.

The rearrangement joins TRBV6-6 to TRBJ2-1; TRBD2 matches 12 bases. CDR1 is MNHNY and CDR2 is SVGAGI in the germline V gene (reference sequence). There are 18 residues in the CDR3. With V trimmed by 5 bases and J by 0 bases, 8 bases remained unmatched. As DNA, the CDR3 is TGTGCCAGCAGTCCCAGACTAGCGGGAGTAGGCTCCTACAATGAGCAGTTCTTC. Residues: CASSPRLAGVGSYNEQFF.

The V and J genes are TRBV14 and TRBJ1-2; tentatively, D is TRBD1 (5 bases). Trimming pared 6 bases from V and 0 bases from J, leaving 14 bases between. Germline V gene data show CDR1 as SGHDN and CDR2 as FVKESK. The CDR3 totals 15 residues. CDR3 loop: CASSKQVAPNYGYTF. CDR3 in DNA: TGTGCCAGCAGTAAACAGGTTGCGCCTAACTATGGCTACACCTTC. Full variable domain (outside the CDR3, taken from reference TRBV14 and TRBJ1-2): EAGVTQFPSHSVIEKGQTVTLRCDPISGHDNLYWYRRVMGKEIKFLLHFVKESKQDESGMPNNRFLAERTGGTYSTLKVQPAELEDSGVYFCASSKQVAPNYGYTFGSGTRLTVV.

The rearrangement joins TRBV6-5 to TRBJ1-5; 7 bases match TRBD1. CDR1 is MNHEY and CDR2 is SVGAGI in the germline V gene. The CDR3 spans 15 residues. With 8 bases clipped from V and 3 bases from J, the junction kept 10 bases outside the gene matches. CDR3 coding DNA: TGTGCCAGCCTCTCAGGCAGGGGGAACAATCAGCCCCAGCATTTT. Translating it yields CASLSGRGNNQPQHF.

DNA for the CDR3: TGCGCCAGCAGCTCTGGAGTGGGGCCCACAGATACGCAGTATTTT. It codes for CASSSGVGPTDTQYF. The genes are TRBV5-1 and TRBJ2-3; maybe TRBD1 (5 bases). CDR1 and CDR2 (germline): SGHRS, YFSETQ. Deletions cut 3 bases from V and 2 bases from J, with 13 bases between. CDR3 length: 15 residues.

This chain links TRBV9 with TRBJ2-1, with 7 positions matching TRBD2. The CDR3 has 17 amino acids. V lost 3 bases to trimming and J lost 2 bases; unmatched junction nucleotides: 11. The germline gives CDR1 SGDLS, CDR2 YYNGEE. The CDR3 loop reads CASSGHGFAGAYNEQFF. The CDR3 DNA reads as TGTGCCAGCAGCGGGCATGGGTTCGCGGGGGCCTACAATGAGCAGTTCTTC.

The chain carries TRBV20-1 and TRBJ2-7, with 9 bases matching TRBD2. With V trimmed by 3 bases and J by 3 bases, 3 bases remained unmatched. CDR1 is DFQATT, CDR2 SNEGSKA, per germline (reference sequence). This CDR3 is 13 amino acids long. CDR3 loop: CSASTSGFYEQYF. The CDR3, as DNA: TGCAGTGCTAGTACTAGCGGGTTCTACGAGCAGTACTTC.

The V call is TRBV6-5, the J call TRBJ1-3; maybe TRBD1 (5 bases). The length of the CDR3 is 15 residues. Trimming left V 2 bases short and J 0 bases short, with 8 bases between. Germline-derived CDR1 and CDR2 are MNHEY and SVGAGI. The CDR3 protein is CASSYSGASGNTIYF. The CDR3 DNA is TGTGCCAGCAGTTACAGCGGGGCCTCTGGAAACACCATATATTTT.

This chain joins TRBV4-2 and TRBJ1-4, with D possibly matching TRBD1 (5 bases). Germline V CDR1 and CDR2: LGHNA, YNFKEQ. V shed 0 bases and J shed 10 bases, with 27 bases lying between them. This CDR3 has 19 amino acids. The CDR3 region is CASSQDGATASSEVVKLFF. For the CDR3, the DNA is TGTGCCAGCAGCCAAGATGGTGCGACAGCTTCAAGTGAGGTGGTAAAACTGTTTTTT.

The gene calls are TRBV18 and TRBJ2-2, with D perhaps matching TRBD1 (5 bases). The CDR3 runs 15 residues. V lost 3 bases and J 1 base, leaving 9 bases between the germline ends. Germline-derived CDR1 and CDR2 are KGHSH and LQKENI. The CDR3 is CASSPWQGNTGELFF. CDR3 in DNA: TGTGCCAGCTCACCGTGGCAGGGGAACACCGGGGAGCTGTTTTTT.

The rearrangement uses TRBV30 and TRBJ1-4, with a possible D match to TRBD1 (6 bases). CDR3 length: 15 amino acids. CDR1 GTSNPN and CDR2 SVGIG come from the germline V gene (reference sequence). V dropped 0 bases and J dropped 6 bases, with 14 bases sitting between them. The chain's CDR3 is CAWSVGGHGYEKLFF. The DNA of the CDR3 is TGTGCCTGGAGTGTAGGGGGACATGGGTATGAAAAACTGTTTTTT.

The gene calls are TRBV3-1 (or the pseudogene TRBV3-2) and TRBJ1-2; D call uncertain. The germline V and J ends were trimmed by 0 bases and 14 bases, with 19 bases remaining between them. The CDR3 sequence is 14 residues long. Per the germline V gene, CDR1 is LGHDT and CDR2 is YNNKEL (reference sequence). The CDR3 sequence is CASSQDAEGRDKTF. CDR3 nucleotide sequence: TGTGCCAGCAGCCAAGACGCGGAGGGTAGGGATAAAACCTTC.

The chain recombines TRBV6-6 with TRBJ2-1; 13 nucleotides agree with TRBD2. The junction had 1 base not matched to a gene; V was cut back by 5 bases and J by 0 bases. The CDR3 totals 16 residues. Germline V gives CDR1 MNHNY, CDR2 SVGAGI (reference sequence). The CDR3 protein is CASSGTSGNSYNEQFF. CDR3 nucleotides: TGTGCCAGCAGTGGGACTAGCGGGAACTCCTACAATGAGCAGTTCTTC.

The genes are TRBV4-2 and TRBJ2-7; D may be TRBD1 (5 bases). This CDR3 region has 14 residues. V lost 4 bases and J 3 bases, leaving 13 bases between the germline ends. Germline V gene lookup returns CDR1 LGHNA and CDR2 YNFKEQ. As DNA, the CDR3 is TGTGCCAGCAGCCTCCATAGGGGCGGCTACGAGCAGTACTTC. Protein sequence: CASSLHRGGYEQYF.